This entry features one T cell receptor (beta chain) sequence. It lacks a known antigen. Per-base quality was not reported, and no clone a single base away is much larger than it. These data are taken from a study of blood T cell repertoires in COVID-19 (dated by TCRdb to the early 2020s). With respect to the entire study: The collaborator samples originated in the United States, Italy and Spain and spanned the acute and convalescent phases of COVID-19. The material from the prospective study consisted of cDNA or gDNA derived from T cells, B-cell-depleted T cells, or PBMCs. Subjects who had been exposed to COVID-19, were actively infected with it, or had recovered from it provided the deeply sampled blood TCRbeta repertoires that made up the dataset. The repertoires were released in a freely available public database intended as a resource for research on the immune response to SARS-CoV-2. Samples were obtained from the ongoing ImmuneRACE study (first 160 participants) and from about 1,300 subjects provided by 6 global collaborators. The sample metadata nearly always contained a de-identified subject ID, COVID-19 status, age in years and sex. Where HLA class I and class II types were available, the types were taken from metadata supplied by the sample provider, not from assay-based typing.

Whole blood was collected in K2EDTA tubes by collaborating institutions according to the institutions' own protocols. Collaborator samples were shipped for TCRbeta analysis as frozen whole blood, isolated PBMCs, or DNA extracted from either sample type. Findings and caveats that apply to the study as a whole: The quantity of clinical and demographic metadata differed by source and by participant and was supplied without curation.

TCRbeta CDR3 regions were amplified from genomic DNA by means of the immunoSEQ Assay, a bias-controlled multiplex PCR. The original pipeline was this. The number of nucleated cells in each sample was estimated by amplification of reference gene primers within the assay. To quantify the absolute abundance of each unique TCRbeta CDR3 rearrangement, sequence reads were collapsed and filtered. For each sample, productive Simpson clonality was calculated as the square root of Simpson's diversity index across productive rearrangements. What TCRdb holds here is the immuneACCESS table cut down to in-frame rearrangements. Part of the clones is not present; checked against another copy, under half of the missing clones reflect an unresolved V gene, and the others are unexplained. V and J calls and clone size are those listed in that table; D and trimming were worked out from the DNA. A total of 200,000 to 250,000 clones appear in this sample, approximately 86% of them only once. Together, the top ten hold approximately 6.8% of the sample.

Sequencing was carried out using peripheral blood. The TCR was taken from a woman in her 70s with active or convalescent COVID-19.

The sequence in DNA is TGTGCCAGCAGTTACCTCAACAGGGACGGCTACACCTTC. This translates into CASSYLNRDGYTF. The chain is encoded by TRBV6-5 joined to TRBJ1-2, with a weak D call of TRBD1 (6 bases match). Cut back by 2 bases and 8 bases, the V and J ends lie 12 bases apart. Reading the germline V gene gives CDR1 MNHEY and CDR2 SVGAGI. CDR3 length: 13 amino acids, cysteine to phenylalanine. Kept here is only the CDR3 DNA, which spans 39 bases and is read in frame from base 1.